Detailed here is one T cell receptor (beta chain). Some clones are missing from TCRdb's copy, which holds only in-frame ones; the method was immunoSEQ multiplex PCR. The table lists more than 85,000 clones, around 93% of them singletons. The germline gives CDR1 SGHRS, CDR2 YFSETQ. The CDR3 runs 15 residues. J gave up 3 bases and V 5 bases, and 4 bases lay outside the gene matches. The sample originates from a study of T cell changes during pregnancy in multiple sclerosis. This TCR was recovered from a female donor with multiple sclerosis, enrolled in a pregnancy study. Material: peripheral blood, obtained before pregnancy. The V gene is TRBV5-1, the J gene TRBJ2-1; 11 nucleotides align to TRBD2. CDR3 nucleotide sequence: TGCGCCAGCAGTGTAGCGGGGGGGAACTACAATGAGCAGTTCTTC. Encoded protein: CASSVAGGNYNEQFF.